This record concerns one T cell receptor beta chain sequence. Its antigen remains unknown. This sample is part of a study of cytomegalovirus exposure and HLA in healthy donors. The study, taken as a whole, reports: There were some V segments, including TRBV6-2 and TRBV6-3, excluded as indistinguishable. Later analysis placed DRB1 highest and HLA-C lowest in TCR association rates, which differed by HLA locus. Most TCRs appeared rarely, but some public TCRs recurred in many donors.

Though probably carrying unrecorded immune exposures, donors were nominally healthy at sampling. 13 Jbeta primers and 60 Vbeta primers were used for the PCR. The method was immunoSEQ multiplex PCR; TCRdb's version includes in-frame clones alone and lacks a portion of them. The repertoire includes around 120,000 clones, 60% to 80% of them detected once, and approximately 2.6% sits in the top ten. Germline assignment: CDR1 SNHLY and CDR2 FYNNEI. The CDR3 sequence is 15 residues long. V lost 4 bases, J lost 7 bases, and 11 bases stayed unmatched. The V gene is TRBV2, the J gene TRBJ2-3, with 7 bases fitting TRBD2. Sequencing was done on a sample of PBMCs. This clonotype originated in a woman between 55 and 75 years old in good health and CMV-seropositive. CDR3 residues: CASSASGALRNTQYF. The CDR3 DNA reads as TGTGCCAGCAGTGCCAGCGGGGCCCTCCGGAATACGCAGTATTTT.